This TCR delta chain was sequenced for a study of gamma-delta T cells after stem cell transplantation. TCRdb re-analyzed the RT-PCR reads via CATT. The sample lists around 1,700 delta-chain clones, 15% seen once, with about 16% in the top ten. Trimming pared 4 bases from V and 5 bases from J, leaving 17 bases between. Germline loops: CDR1 TSWWSYY, CDR2 QGS. The CDR3 loop spans 16 amino acids. Concerning this clone itself: TCRdb attributes to this sequence the protein of a much larger clone, which differs from the DNA translation at residue 5; a read error is likely, and the protein displayed is translated from the DNA.

The chain carries TRDV1 and TRDJ2, with D possibly TRDD3 on 6 matching bases. Sequenced: gamma-delta T cells. This receptor was taken from a human donor. It is not recorded whose cells these are; they may come from a transplant donor. This CDR3 reads CALGGPLWGVTAQLFF. The CDR3 DNA reads TGTGCTCTTGGGGGACCCCTTTGGGGGGTAACAGCACAACTCTTCTTT.